This T cell receptor beta chain was sequenced in a study of blood T cell repertoires in COVID-19. Study background: Specimens from acute and convalescent COVID-19 originated in the United States, Italy and Spain. Sources were T cells, B-cell-depleted T cells, or PBMCs; the material itself was cDNA or gDNA.

The length of the CDR3 is 13 residues. Trimming shortened V by 4 bases and J by 4 bases, and 10 bases separated the two germline ends. CDR1 is MNHEY, CDR2 SVGAGI, per germline. Measured with immunoSEQ multiplex PCR; TCRdb has only the in-frame clones, and not every one. Of 65,000 to 85,000 clones in the sample, less than 90% are singletons; the top ten hold around 6%. The chain recombines TRBV6-5 with TRBJ1-1; D call uncertain. Sequenced material: peripheral blood. The TCR sequence derives from an elderly man with COVID-19, enrolled during active disease. The CDR3 protein is CASSSRGGTEAFF. DNA for the CDR3: TGTGCCAGCAGTTCACGGGGAGGCACTGAAGCTTTCTTT.